These 23 T cell receptor beta chains came from one sample sequenced in a study of blood T cell repertoires in COVID-19. Profiled with immunoSEQ multiplex PCR; TCRdb holds only in-frame clones, not every one. The sample holds fewer than 200,000 clones; approximately 81% are singletons and the top ten take less than 20%. The sequenced sample was PBMCs or T cells enriched from blood (not recorded which). The origin of the receptors is a man between 60 and 75 years old who had recovered from COVID-19.

V gene TRBV28 combines with J gene TRBJ2-7; D may be TRBD2 (6 bases). This CDR3 is 14 amino acids long. Deletions cut 9 bases from V and 5 bases from J, with 20 bases between. Looked up from germline, CDR1 is MDHEN and CDR2 is SYDVKM. In DNA form, the CDR3 reads TGTGCCAGTCAGATCTTCTCCTCTAGCGACGAGCAGTACTTC. Residues: CASQIFSSSDEQYF.

The CDR3, as DNA: TGTGCCAGCAGCCAATCCGACAGCTCTGGAAACACCATATATTTT. Protein sequence: CASSQSDSSGNTIYF. This chain uses TRBV16 with TRBJ1-3; possible D gene TRBD1, 5 bases. The CDR3 runs to 15 residues. V shed 0 bases and J shed 0 bases, with 6 bases lying between them. Germline loops: CDR1 KGHSY, CDR2 FQNENV.

This clone was recorded once. The V call is TRBV18, the J call TRBJ2-4; tentatively, D is TRBD1 (6 bases). The CDR3 is made up of 14 amino acids. Trimming pared 5 bases from V and 8 bases from J, leaving 16 bases between. Germline values: CDR1 KGHSH, CDR2 LQKENI. CDR3 DNA: TGTGCCAGCTCAGCAATGACCAGGGGACACATTCAGTACTTC. This sequence encodes CASSAMTRGHIQYF.

The rearrangement uses TRBV30 and TRBJ1-1, with TRBD1 matching 8 bases. This CDR3 has 14 amino acids. Germline assignment: CDR1 GTSNPN and CDR2 SVGIG (reference sequence). J gave up 1 base and V 3 bases, and 4 bases lay outside the gene matches. CDR3 coding DNA: TGTGCCTGGAGCCGGGGACAGGCGAACACTGAAGCTTTCTTT. This translates into CAWSRGQANTEAFF.

This rearrangement joins TRBV3-1 (or the pseudogene TRBV3-2) to TRBJ1-5, with D possibly matching TRBD1 (5 bases). Germline values: CDR1 LGHDT, CDR2 YNNKEL (reference sequence). The CDR3 has 14 amino acids. Trimming cost V 5 bases and J 2 bases, with 10 bases left between them. CDR3 sequence (DNA): TGTGCCAGCAGCGGGGCAGGAGGCAATCAGCCCCAGCATTTT. Its protein product is CASSGAGGNQPQHF.

This clone was counted a single time. The V and J genes are TRBV27 and TRBJ2-7; D remains unclear. The germline CDR1 and CDR2 sequences are MNHEY and SMNVEV (reference sequence). The CDR3 loop spans 16 amino acids. The V and J ends lost 6 bases and 0 bases respectively, with 18 bases between them. The CDR3: CASRSESNVRSYEQYF. Written as DNA, the CDR3 is TGTGCCAGCAGATCTGAAAGCAACGTCCGCTCCTACGAGCAGTACTTC.

This clone is a singleton in its sample. Here the CDR3 reads CASSLSPGFGRVQPQHF. In DNA form, the CDR3 reads TGTGCCAGCAGTTTAAGCCCAGGGTTCGGTCGGGTTCAGCCCCAGCATTTT. V gene TRBV27 combines with J gene TRBJ1-5; TRBD1 is a possible D gene (5 bases). Per the germline V gene, CDR1 is MNHEY and CDR2 is SMNVEV (reference sequence). V shed 2 bases and J shed 6 bases, with 20 bases lying between them. CDR3 length equals 17 residues.

This clone was seen a few times. The chain recombines TRBV23-1 with TRBJ1-2; a possible D gene is TRBD1 (5 bases). TRBV23-1 is recorded as an ORF, its role being uncertain. V dropped 7 bases and J dropped 4 bases, with 16 bases sitting between them. This CDR3 contains 14 residues. The CDR3 sequence: CASTYRNWGYGYTF. CDR3 nucleotide sequence: TGCGCCAGCACATACAGGAACTGGGGCTATGGCTACACCTTC.

V and J are TRBV11-2 and TRBJ2-7; 12 bases fit TRBD2. J lost 2 bases, V lost 5 bases, and 7 bases had no gene match. The CDR3 runs to 16 residues. The germline V gene encodes CDR1 SGHAT and CDR2 FQNNGV. Written as DNA, the CDR3 is TGTGCCAGCAGCCTCCGACTAGCGGGGGACCCCTACGAGCAGTACTTC. Its translation: CASSLRLAGDPYEQYF.

The rearrangement joins TRBV2 to TRBJ1-4, with 7 bases matching TRBD1. V dropped 6 bases and J dropped 6; count of bases not matched to a gene: 7. In germline, CDR1 is SNHLY, CDR2 FYNNEI. This CDR3 has 14 residues. CDR3 coding DNA: TGTGCCAGCAGGGAACGGACAGGTTATGAAAAACTGTTTTTT. It encodes CASRERTGYEKLFF.

The CDR3 spells CSARVYSEAFF. The CDR3 DNA is TGCAGTGCTAGAGTCTATAGTGAAGCTTTCTTT. This rearrangement joins TRBV20-1 to TRBJ1-1; D not resolved. The CDR3 has 11 residues. Germline values: CDR1 DFQATT, CDR2 SNEGSKA (reference sequence). Trimming shortened V by 1 base and J by 7 bases, and 7 bases separated the two germline ends.

This clone occurred a few times. The chain carries TRBV7-9 and TRBJ1-2; D ambiguous. Germline CDR1 and CDR2: SEHNR and FQNEAQ (reference sequence). This CDR3 region has 17 residues. Trimming removed 5 bases at V and 3 bases at J, with 22 bases between. CDR3 sequence reads: CASSPFTRVDKDYGYTF. CDR3 DNA sequence: TGTGCCAGCAGCCCTTTTACGCGGGTTGATAAGGACTATGGCTACACCTTC.

The chain couples TRBV5-4 to TRBJ1-3, with D perhaps matching TRBD1 (5 bases). V was clipped by 0 bases and J by 11 bases, with 15 bases between them. CDR1 and CDR2 from the germline V gene are SGHNT and YYREEE (reference sequence). The CDR3 loop spans 14 amino acids. CDR3 coding DNA: TGTGCCAGCAGCTTGGGAATGGACACAAGGCCCATATATTTT. Its protein is CASSLGMDTRPIYF.

The V gene is TRBV5-1, the J gene TRBJ2-7, with 8 bases aligning to TRBD1. The CDR3 covers 15 residues. Germline V gene sequence: CDR1 SGHRS, CDR2 YFSETQ. Trimming removed 1 base from V and 2 bases from J; junction bases left unmatched: 5. For the CDR3, the DNA is TGCGCCAGCAGCTTGTTAGGGACAGGTCCCTACGAGCAGTACTTC. Protein product: CASSLLGTGPYEQYF.

The chain is built from TRBV29-1 and TRBJ2-1; TRBD1 matches 7 bases. V lost 7 bases to trimming and J lost 9 bases; unmatched junction nucleotides: 3. CDR3 length equals 10 residues. The germline CDR1 and CDR2 sequences are SQVTM and ANQGSEA. CDR3 region: CSATGFEQFF. DNA for the CDR3: TGCAGCGCGACAGGGTTTGAGCAGTTCTTC.

The chain has TRBV5-4 and TRBJ1-2, with 7 bases identical to TRBD1. Germline-derived CDR1 and CDR2 are SGHNT and YYREEE (reference sequence). The CDR3 has 15 residues. The V segment lost 1 base and the J segment 1 base; nucleotides outside the gene matches: 4. CDR3 protein: CASSLWDSLNYGYTF. The CDR3 DNA reads TGTGCCAGCAGCTTGTGGGACAGCCTTAACTATGGCTACACCTTC. The entire variable domain, with the rest obtained from reference TRBV5-4 and TRBJ1-2, is as follows: ETGVTQSPTHLIKTRGQQVTLRCSSQSGHNTVSWYQQALGQGPQFIFQYYREEENGRGNFPPRFSGLQFPNYSSELNVNALELDDSALYLCASSLWDSLNYGYTFGSGTRLTVV.

This sequence joins TRBV27 and TRBJ2-1; 8 bases align to TRBD1. This CDR3 comprises 17 residues. The junction had 10 bases not matched to a gene; V was cut back by 3 bases and J by 3 bases. From germline, CDR1 is MNHEY and CDR2 SMNVEV (reference sequence). The CDR3 here is CASSLRGQETYYNEQFF. In nucleotides, the CDR3 is TGTGCCAGCAGTTTGCGGGGACAGGAAACTTACTACAATGAGCAGTTCTTC.

The chain carries TRBV29-1 and TRBJ1-1; maybe TRBD1 (5 bases). V was clipped by 6 bases and J by 11 bases, with 13 bases between them. There are 10 residues in the CDR3. Germline assignment: CDR1 SQVTM and CDR2 ANQGSEA. CDR3 sequence reads: CSVGPGGAFF. In DNA, the CDR3 is TGCAGCGTGGGACCGGGAGGCGCTTTCTTT.

The CDR3 DNA sequence: TGTGCCAGCGGGGGACAGGGGCGAAAGTATGACTACGAGCAGTACTTC. It is translated as CASGGQGRKYDYEQYF. The chain links TRBV6-6 to TRBJ2-7; 10 nucleotides align to TRBD1. Germline V gene lookup returns CDR1 MNHNY and CDR2 SVGAGI (reference sequence). Germline trimming cut 8 bases from V and 3 bases from J; bases unmatched to any gene: 13. The CDR3 consists of 16 residues.

V usage is TRBV9 and J usage is TRBJ2-4; D may be TRBD2 (7 bases). V was trimmed by 2 bases and J by 9 bases, leaving 18 bases between them. CDR1 and CDR2 from the germline V gene are SGDLS and YYNGEE. This CDR3 has 15 residues. The CDR3 coding sequence is TGTGCCAGCAGCGTTGGGGGGGCAAGTGGCGGCATTCAGTACTTC. Its translation: CASSVGGASGGIQYF. Using reference TRBV9 and TRBJ2-4 for the parts outside the CDR3, the full variable domain is DSGVTQTPKHLITATGQRVTLRCSPRSGDLSVYWYQQSLDQGLQFLIQYYNGEERAKGNILERFSAQQFPDLHSELNLSSLELGDSALYFCASSVGGASGGIQYFGAGTRLSVL.

This clone has only one observation. The V gene is TRBV21-1, the J gene TRBJ2-7; the table names TRBD2, a call not compared with the DNA. TRBV21-1 is a listed pseudogene. This CDR3 has 17 residues. In DNA, the CDR3 is TGTGCCAGCAGCAAGGTTAGCGGGAGGGCGACTGGCTACGAGCAGTACTTC. Amino acid sequence: CASSKVSGRATGYEQYF.

The chain carries TRBV14 and TRBJ2-2; TRBD1 matches at 10 bases. Germline trimming cut 4 bases from V and 7 bases from J; bases unmatched to any gene: 6. Germline lookup yields CDR1 SGHDN and CDR2 FVKESK. The CDR3 is made up of 15 amino acids. DNA of the CDR3: TGTGCCAGCAGCCGGGACAGGGGAGGCGTCGGGGAGCTGTTTTTT. Its translation: CASSRDRGGVGELFF.

V is TRBV2 and J is TRBJ1-1; possibly TRBD1 for D (5 bases). Between the trimmed V and J ends, which lost 4 bases and 2 bases, there was a span of 8 bases. CDR1 and CDR2 from the germline V gene are SNHLY and FYNNEI. The CDR3 runs 13 residues. In DNA, the CDR3 is TGTGCCAGCAGTGTCCAGGGAAACACTGAAGCTTTCTTT. Protein: CASSVQGNTEAFF.